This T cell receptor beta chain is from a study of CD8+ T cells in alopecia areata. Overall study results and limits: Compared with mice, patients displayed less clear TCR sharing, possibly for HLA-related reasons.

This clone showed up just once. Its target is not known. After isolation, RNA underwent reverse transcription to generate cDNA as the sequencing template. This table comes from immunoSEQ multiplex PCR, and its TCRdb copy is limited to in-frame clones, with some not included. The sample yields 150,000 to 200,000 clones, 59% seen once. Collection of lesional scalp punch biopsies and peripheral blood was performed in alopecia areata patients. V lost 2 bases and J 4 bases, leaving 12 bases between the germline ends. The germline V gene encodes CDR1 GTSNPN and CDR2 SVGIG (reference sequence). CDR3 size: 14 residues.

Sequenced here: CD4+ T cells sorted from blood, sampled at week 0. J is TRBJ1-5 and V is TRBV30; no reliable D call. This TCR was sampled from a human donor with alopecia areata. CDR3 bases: TGTGCCTGGAGTCTTGGGTTGGGAAATCAGCCCCAGCATTTT. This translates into CAWSLGLGNQPQHF. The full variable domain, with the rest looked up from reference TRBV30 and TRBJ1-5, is SQTIHQWPATLVQPVGSPLSLECTVEGTSNPNLYWYRQAAGRGLQLLFYSVGIGQISSEVPQNLSASRPQDRQFILSSKKLLLSDSGFYLCAWSLGLGNQPQHFGDGTRLSIL.